The 22 T cell receptor beta chains below all came from one sample that was sequenced in a study of blood T cell repertoires in COVID-19. The data were produced by immunoSEQ multiplex PCR, yet TCRdb's version contains in-frame clones alone and is incomplete. The table has around 57,000 clones, 80% to 90% seen once; the top ten hold 8.3%. Sequenced: peripheral blood. These TCRs come from a human donor with active COVID-19. The donor label of this sample is uncertain.

The chain recombines TRBV5-4 with TRBJ2-3; tentatively, D is TRBD2 (5 bases). V dropped 4 bases and J dropped 5 bases, with 11 bases sitting between them. This CDR3 spans 13 amino acids. Per the germline V gene, CDR1 is SGHNT and CDR2 is YYREEE (reference sequence). In nucleotides, the CDR3 is TGTGCCAGCAGCCCAGGACTGTTAGATACGCAGTATTTT. Protein sequence: CASSPGLLDTQYF.

The chain combines TRBV19 with TRBJ2-5; TRBD1 matches 8 bases. Trimming took 4 bases from V and 5 from J; bases not matched to a gene: 12. CDR1 and CDR2 from the germline V gene are LNHDA and SQIVND (reference sequence). CDR3 length: 16 residues. Here the CDR3 DNA reads TGTGCCAGTAGTAAATACGGACAGGGTGGCATCGAGACCCAGTACTTC. Its translation is CASSKYGQGGIETQYF.

This chain uses TRBV19 with TRBJ2-5; possible D gene TRBD1, 5 bases. Germline CDR1 and CDR2: LNHDA and SQIVND (reference sequence). CDR3 size: 14 residues. V lost 1 base and J lost 4, with 10 bases in between. CDR3 amino acids: CASSIAAGLETQYF. The CDR3 DNA is TGTGCCAGTAGTATAGCCGCAGGGCTAGAGACCCAGTACTTC.

V is TRBV2 and J is TRBJ2-2; D is ambiguous. The CDR3 has 15 residues. The V end lost 3 bases, the J end lost 6 bases, and 14 bases lay between the germline ends. Germline lookup yields CDR1 SNHLY and CDR2 FYNNEI. CDR3 DNA sequence: TGTGCCAGCAGTGAGGTTCCCTCCCGGGCCGGGGAGCTGTTTTTT. This gives the protein CASSEVPSRAGELFF.

This clone was seen only a few times. The chain links TRBV4-2 to TRBJ1-5; 7 bases map to TRBD1. This CDR3 comprises 15 residues. The V and J ends lost 3 bases and 2 bases, in that order; junction bases with no gene match: 4. The V gene's germline CDR1 is LGHNA and CDR2 YNFKEQ. The CDR3 bases are TGTGCCAGCAGCCACCCCGACAGGGGCAATCAGCCCCAGCATTTT. It yields the protein CASSHPDRGNQPQHF.

The genes are TRBV18 and TRBJ1-1, with 7 bases that match TRBD1. With 3 bases clipped from V and 4 bases from J, the junction kept 5 bases outside the gene matches. Germline loops: CDR1 KGHSH, CDR2 LQKENI. This CDR3 has 14 amino acids. As DNA, the CDR3 is TGTGCCAGCTCACCTCAGGCAGGGGGCACTGAAGCTTTCTTT. Encoded protein: CASSPQAGGTEAFF.

The rearrangement links TRBV30 to TRBJ1-4; TRBD1 might be the D (5 bases). V lost 0 bases, J lost 8 bases, and 13 bases lay in between. The CDR3 covers 14 residues. From germline, CDR1 is GTSNPN and CDR2 SVGIG (reference sequence). In nucleotides, the CDR3 is TGTGCCTGGAGTGTACGGCAGGGAATCGAAAAACTGTTTTTT. It encodes CAWSVRQGIEKLFF.

This rearrangement joins TRBV30 to TRBJ2-7; a weak D match, TRBD1 (5 bases). Between the trimmed V and J ends, which lost 1 base and 0 bases, there was a span of 7 bases. CDR3 length equals 13 residues. The germline gives CDR1 GTSNPN, CDR2 SVGIG (reference sequence). CDR3 region: CAWSEGISYEQYF. Here the CDR3 DNA reads TGTGCCTGGAGTGAGGGGATCTCCTACGAGCAGTACTTC.

This chain's CDR3 is CASSQDVATWANVLTF. The CDR3 coding sequence is TGCGCCAGCAGCCAAGATGTAGCTACCTGGGCCAACGTCCTGACTTTC. V usage is TRBV4-3 and J usage is TRBJ2-6; no clear D gene. CDR3 length: 16 residues. The ends were cut back, 0 bases at V and 5 bases at J, with 11 bases in the middle. Per germline, CDR1 LGHNA and CDR2 YSLEER.

The V and J genes are TRBV6-6 and TRBJ2-3, with a possible D match to TRBD2 (7 bases). Trimming took 7 bases from V and 0 from J, leaving 14 bases between them. The length of the CDR3 is 15 residues. Germline assignment: CDR1 MNHNY and CDR2 SVGAGI (reference sequence). The CDR3 is CASTLSGTSTDTQYF. The CDR3 DNA reads as TGTGCCAGCACGTTAAGCGGGACAAGCACAGATACGCAGTATTTT.

The chain links TRBV5-6 to TRBJ2-7, with D maybe TRBD1 (5 bases). This CDR3 region has 15 residues. The germline V and J ends were trimmed by 0 bases and 4 bases, with 14 bases remaining between them. Germline assignment: CDR1 SGHDT and CDR2 YYEEEE. CDR3 sequence: CASSLDPQALYEQYF. The CDR3 coding sequence is TGTGCCAGCAGCTTGGACCCACAGGCCTTATACGAGCAGTACTTC.

The gene calls are TRBV6-5 and TRBJ1-2; 7 positions agree with TRBD1. In germline, CDR1 is MNHEY, CDR2 SVGAGI. The J segment lost 8 bases and the V segment lost 0 bases, leaving 6 bases of the junction unmatched. The length of the CDR3 is 14 residues. CDR3 sequence reads: CASSYSEGADGYTF. The CDR3 region has the DNA TGTGCCAGCAGTTACTCTGAGGGGGCGGACGGCTACACCTTC.

The chain links TRBV6-5 to TRBJ2-3; a possible D gene is TRBD1 (6 bases). Trimming removed 1 base from V and 0 bases from J, with 11 bases in between. The CDR3 length is 16 residues. The V gene's germline CDR1 is MNHEY and CDR2 SVGAGI. CDR3 in amino acids: CASSYWSRGSTDTQYF. In DNA, the CDR3 is TGTGCCAGCAGTTACTGGAGCAGGGGTAGCACAGATACGCAGTATTTT.

This rearrangement joins TRBV18 to TRBJ2-5; 9 positions agree with TRBD1. With V trimmed by 8 bases and J by 5 bases, 6 bases remained unmatched. The CDR3 is made up of 13 amino acids. Germline V gives CDR1 KGHSH, CDR2 LQKENI. In DNA, the CDR3 is TGTGCCAGCCGAAACGACAGGGGGGAGACCCAGTACTTC. It specifies CASRNDRGETQYF.

This chain joins TRBV10-3 and TRBJ1-5; 8 bases are shared with TRBD1. The germline V gene has CDR1 ENHRY and CDR2 SYGVKD. The V gene end was trimmed by 10 bases and the J gene end by 6 bases; junction bases not matched to a gene: 14. There are 15 residues in the CDR3. Here the CDR3 DNA reads TGTGCCACCGGCGGGGAGCAGGGGGCGGGTCAGCCCCAGCATTTT. Translation gives CATGGEQGAGQPQHF.

V is TRBV6-5 and J is TRBJ2-5, with 11 bases lining up with TRBD2. The CDR3 totals 14 residues. Germline loops: CDR1 MNHEY, CDR2 SVGAGI. Trimming cost V 2 bases and J 4 bases; bases outside gene matches: 0. CDR3 loop: CASSYTSGGETQYF. DNA of the CDR3: TGTGCCAGCAGTTACACTAGCGGGGGAGAGACCCAGTACTTC.

This chain uses TRBV6-1 with TRBJ1-1; D is unresolved. CDR1 is MNHNS, CDR2 SASEGT, per germline. V was cut by 3 bases and J by 4 bases, with 15 bases left in between. The CDR3 is 15 residues long. The CDR3 DNA reads as TGTGCCAGCAGTGAGATCCCTCGGTTTGGCACTGAAGCTTTCTTT. Translated: CASSEIPRFGTEAFF.

The count of this clone is one. V usage is TRBV5-1 and J usage is TRBJ1-3; 7 positions match TRBD1. CDR1 and CDR2 (germline): SGHRS, YFSETQ. The CDR3 consists of 17 residues. V shed 4 bases and J 2 bases; nucleotides not matched to a gene: 12. The CDR3 protein is CASSRTGGALAGNTIYF. CDR3 nucleotides: TGCGCCAGCAGCCGGACAGGTGGGGCTCTCGCTGGAAACACCATATATTTT.

The J gene is TRBJ2-2, the V gene TRBV19; TRBD1 agrees at 7 bases. J was trimmed by 6 bases and V by 3 bases; bases with no gene match: 7. CDR1 LNHDA and CDR2 SQIVND come from the germline V gene (reference sequence). The length of the CDR3 is 15 residues. The CDR3: CASSIWGQRAGELFF. The CDR3 region has the DNA TGTGCCAGTAGTATCTGGGGACAGCGAGCCGGGGAGCTGTTTTTT.

The rearrangement links TRBV9 to TRBJ1-6; D is perhaps TRBD1 (6 bases). The germline CDR1 and CDR2 sequences are SGDLS and YYNGEE. Trimming took off 0 bases at V and 9 bases at J, with 7 bases between the two ends. The CDR3 extends over 13 amino acids. The chain's CDR3 is CASSVDRASPLHF. Here the CDR3 DNA reads TGTGCCAGCAGCGTAGACAGGGCTTCACCCCTCCACTTT.

The chain recombines TRBV6-5 with TRBJ2-7; no reliable D call. The CDR3 totals 15 residues. The germline gives CDR1 MNHEY, CDR2 SVGAGI. Between the trimmed V and J ends, which lost 0 bases and 2 bases, there was a span of 11 bases. The CDR3 loop reads CASSYSGGSTYEQYF. The DNA for the CDR3 is TGTGCCAGCAGTTACTCAGGCGGTTCCACCTACGAGCAGTACTTC.

The rearrangement links TRBV5-6 to TRBJ1-1; 10 positions match TRBD1. With 4 bases clipped from V and 3 bases from J, the junction kept 9 bases outside the gene matches. CDR3 length: 16 amino acids. CDR1 SGHDT and CDR2 YYEEEE come from the germline V gene. CDR3 sequence: CASSPDRGRGDTEAFF. CDR3 sequence (DNA): TGTGCCAGCAGCCCTGACAGGGGGCGGGGGGACACTGAAGCTTTCTTT.